This TCR beta chain was recorded in a study of T cells after yellow fever vaccination. Looking at the study overall: For low cell numbers, libraries were made with SMART-Seq v4 Ultra Low Input. Study-level points and caveats: Most primary-vaccination clones reappeared after the booster (just under 98% CD4, around 88% CD8). A faster peak, day 5 versus 15, was reached by the weaker secondary response.

Many counts were recorded for this clonotype. Its target is not known. Template-switching 5'RACE yielded the TCR cDNA; a universal primer site and UMIs were added in the process. MiXCR was run by TCRdb on the 5' RACE reads, yielding one entry per CDR3 protein. Found here are hundreds of thousands of distinct CDR3 sequences, 7.5% to 9.5% of them singletons; the top ten hold about 3%. Germline-derived CDR1 and CDR2 are LNHDA and SQIVND (reference sequence). The CDR3 consists of 14 residues. V lost 5 bases, J lost 7 bases, and 14 bases lay in between. This rearrangement joins TRBV19 to TRBJ1-4; TRBD1 might be the D (5 bases). The receptor comes from a man aged 18 to 30 who received the YFV17D yellow fever vaccine. This material consisted of CD4+ T cells sorted from PBMCs, taken 5 days after the yellow fever booster vaccination. DNA of the CDR3: TGTGCCAGTAGTTCGCGGGGGACCGGTGAAAAACTGTTTTTT. Protein sequence: CASSSRGTGEKLFF.